This T cell receptor (beta chain) is drawn from a study of lymphopenia after photon versus proton radiotherapy. Broader study findings: Authors raise, but do not show, better survival with proton therapy. A bigger post-nadir fall in TCR diversity correlated inversely with survival time in deceased patients. After lymphocyte nadir, photon-treated repertoires showed oligoclonal expansion, especially CD8+ Temra.

Profiled with immunoSEQ multiplex PCR; TCRdb holds only in-frame clones, not every one. The sample yields about 45,000 clones, approximately 85% seen once. Comments on this clone: The antigen is unknown.

The sequenced sample was peripheral blood, obtained from a patient treated with photon-based radiotherapy. This receptor was identified in a man aged 40-49 years with gastric cancer.

This CDR3 reads CASSLSGQLLNQPQHF. The DNA of the CDR3 is TGTGCCAGCTCACTTTCGGGACAGCTATTAAATCAGCCCCAGCATTTT. V usage is TRBV18 and J usage is TRBJ1-5; 7 nucleotides agree with TRBD1. The CDR3 has 16 residues. Germline assignment: CDR1 KGHSH and CDR2 LQKENI. The ends lost 4 bases at V and 4 bases at J; junction bases unmatched: 10.